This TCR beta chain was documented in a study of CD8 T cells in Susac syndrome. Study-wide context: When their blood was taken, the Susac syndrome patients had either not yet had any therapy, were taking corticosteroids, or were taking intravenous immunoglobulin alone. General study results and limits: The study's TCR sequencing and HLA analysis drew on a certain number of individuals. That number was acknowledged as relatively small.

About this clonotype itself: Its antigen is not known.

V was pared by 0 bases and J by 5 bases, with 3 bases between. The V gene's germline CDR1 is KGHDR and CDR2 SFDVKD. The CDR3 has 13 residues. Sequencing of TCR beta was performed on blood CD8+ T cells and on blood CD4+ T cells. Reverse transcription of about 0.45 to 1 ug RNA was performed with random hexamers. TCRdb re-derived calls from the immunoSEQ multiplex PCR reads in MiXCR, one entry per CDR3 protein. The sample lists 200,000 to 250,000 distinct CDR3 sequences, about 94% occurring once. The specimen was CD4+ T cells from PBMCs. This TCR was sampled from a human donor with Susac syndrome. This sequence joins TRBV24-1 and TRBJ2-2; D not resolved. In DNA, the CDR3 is TGTGCCACCAGTGATTTGTTTACCGGGGAGCTGTTTTTT. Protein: CATSDLFTGELFF.